This T cell receptor beta chain was identified during a study of shared clonotypes between healthy human individuals. The CDR3 length is 15 residues. V was pared by 1 base and J by 1 base, with 3 bases of the junction left unmatched. The germline V gene encodes CDR1 SGHRS and CDR2 YFSETQ. Every immunoSEQ plate was one replicate of a subset's evenly spread DNA. Using immunoSEQ multiplex PCR, the repertoire was profiled, and TCRdb retains in-frame clones only, with some absent. This sample has a few million clones, with 90% to 95% found just once. Study findings and constraints: The four-donor shared clonotypes exceeded non-shared clonotypes in generation probability, with non-shared ones scoring lower.

As to this clone: Its antigen is not identified.

The source of this sequence is a man younger than 30 in good health. Some clones in this sample may be carry-over from other donors' samples. This chain joins TRBV5-1 and TRBJ2-5, with 8 nucleotides matching TRBD2. Sequenced sample: naive CD4+ T cells from PBMCs. Sample subset: CD45RA+ positively selected. CDR3 sequence (DNA): TGCGCCAGCAGCTTGATCGGGAGGGGCCAAGAGACCCAGTACTTC. Protein: CASSLIGRGQETQYF.